This T cell receptor (beta chain) was captured by sequencing in a study of T-cell reconstitution after alpha-beta-depleted transplantation in children (dated by TCRdb to about 2016). Regarding the study in general: T-cell immune reconstitution after TCRalphabeta/CD19-depleted allogeneic hematopoietic cell transplantation in children was quantitatively tracked in the study by means of TCR repertoire profiling. General study outcomes and caveats: The apparently early recovery of alphabetaT-cell counts about two months after transplant reportedly depended on only several hundred rapidly expanded clones that came from non-depleted graft cells. Over the following months the frequencies of hyperexpanded clones went down, and after one year T-cell counts and TCRbeta diversity were mostly credited to newly produced T cells. In some patients, the high TCRbeta diversity seen at day 60 was put down to recipient T cells and intrathymic progenitors that had survived conditioning.

The intended sense of this specimen's treatment or condition label: allogeneic hematopoietic cell transplantation with graft depleted of TCRalphabeta T cells and CD19 B cells. The children who served as transplant recipients had been given grafts of TCRalphabeta/CD19-depleted allogeneic hematopoietic cells. Library preparation employed PCR. Sequenced on an Illumina HiSeq 2500. TCR libraries were prepared with molecular barcoding, using unique molecular identifiers to normalize TCRbeta repertoire quantification. TCRdb trimmed the raw reads at Q25, called clones with MiXCR and kept productive beta chains. Each entry is one CDR3 protein sequence, shown with its most common DNA and genes. This sample holds approximately 1,000,000 distinct CDR3 sequences; 25% to 35% were observed only once. The ten largest clones add up to about 28% of the sample. Its CDR3 holds 16 amino acids, cysteine through phenylalanine. Only the CDR3 DNA is retained, 48 bases long and in frame from the first base. V gives up 1 base and J gives up 6 bases, and the segment between their germline ends measures 16 bases.

Worth noting for this clonotype: The antigen it binds to is not known. No base qualities exist here, and no much larger clone lies one base off it.

The sequence links TRBV12-3 or TRBV12-4 to TRBJ2-1; 6 matching bases give a weak D call of TRBD2. Material: PBMCs, mostly from graft donor cells, obtained 360 days after TCRalphabeta/CD19-depleted stem cell transplant. This receptor was obtained from a boy under two years old who had a stem cell transplant for SCID, so the T cells may come from the graft donor. The CDR3 protein: CASSLGRARRGNEQFF. The bases are TGTGCCAGCAGTTTAGGGAGGGCGAGGCGGGGCAATGAGCAGTTCTTC.